The rows below give T cell receptor beta chains drawn from one sample of a study of identical twins. TCRdb re-called the 5' RACE reads with MiXCR, one entry per CDR3 protein. Of approximately 500,000 distinct CDR3 sequences in the sample, 24% were seen once. Separately, the same data were catalogued under a study of T cells expressing NK-cell markers.

The source material was CD4+ T cells sorted from blood. These receptors came from a woman aged 18 to 35 in good health. CDR3s include the opening cysteine and the closing phenylalanine or tryptophan. A D gene is named only where the DNA matches it firmly. Size tells how often a clone was seen (once, few, many) or the class of an expanded clone, and some rows leave it out.

D: .; V: TRBV6-5; J: TRBJ1-1; size: .; CDR3: CASSYRPGDSEAFF; DNA: TGTGCCAGCAGTTATCGACCCGGGGACTCTGAAGCTTTCTTT
D: .; V: TRBV5-6; J: TRBJ2-3; size: few; CDR3: CASSLGPTGRGTDTQYF; DNA: TGTGCCAGCAGCTTGGGCCCGACAGGGAGGGGCACAGATACGCAGTATTTT
D: TRBD2; V: TRBV6-1; J: TRBJ2-1; size: .; CDR3: CASIMASGMSYNEQFF; DNA: TGTGCCAGCATAATGGCTAGCGGGATGTCCTACAATGAGCAGTTCTTC
D: TRBD1; V: TRBV12-3/TRBV12-4; J: TRBJ2-2; size: many; CDR3: CASSSGTGDIGELFF; DNA: TGTGCCAGCAGTTCTGGGACAGGGGATATCGGGGAGCTGTTTTTT
D: TRBD2; V: TRBV4-1; J: TRBJ2-2; size: few; CDR3: CASSRGASGGSGELFF; DNA: TGCGCCAGCAGCCGCGGGGCTAGCGGGGGGTCCGGGGAGCTGTTTTTT
D: .; V: TRBV20-1; J: TRBJ1-1; size: .; CDR3: CSASRLGGTEAFF; DNA: TGCAGTGCGAGTCGACTCGGCGGCACTGAAGCTTTCTTT
D: TRBD1; V: TRBV7-9; J: TRBJ2-1; size: many; CDR3: CASRRKSGTGYNEQFF; DNA: TGTGCCAGCAGGCGTAAATCCGGGACAGGGTACAATGAGCAGTTCTTC
D: TRBD1; V: TRBV12-3/TRBV12-4; J: TRBJ1-3; size: few; CDR3: CASSLGTGALNTIYF; DNA: TGTGCCAGCAGTTTAGGGACAGGGGCTTTAAACACCATATATTTT
D: .; V: TRBV12-3/TRBV12-4; J: TRBJ1-5; size: few; CDR3: CASSLPTRAGAQPQHF; DNA: TGTGCCAGCAGTTTACCGACCCGGGCCGGGGCGCAGCCCCAGCATTTT
D: .; V: TRBV12-3/TRBV12-4; J: TRBJ2-1; size: few; CDR3: CASTRVGVEQFF; DNA: TGTGCCAGCACTCGTGTGGGGGTAGAGCAGTTCTTC
D: .; V: TRBV29-1; J: TRBJ2-7; size: many; CDR3: CSVGSSYEQYF; DNA: TGCAGCGTCGGCAGTTCCTACGAGCAGTACTTC
D: .; V: TRBV5-1; J: TRBJ2-3; size: .; CDR3: CASSLASGKDTQYF; DNA: TGCGCCAGCAGCTTGGCCTCTGGGAAAGATACGCAGTATTTT
D: .; V: TRBV15; J: TRBJ2-3; size: .; CDR3: CATSRDNGGSTDTQYF; DNA: TGTGCCACCAGCAGAGATAACGGCGGGAGCACAGATACGCAGTATTTT
D: .; V: TRBV9; J: TRBJ2-3; size: few; CDR3: CASSVAGKLTDTQYF; DNA: TGTGCCAGCAGCGTAGCTGGGAAGCTCACAGATACGCAGTATTTT
D: .; V: TRBV20-1; J: TRBJ2-7; size: .; CDR3: CSASTDVTYEQYF; DNA: TGCAGTGCTAGCACGGACGTCACCTACGAGCAGTACTTC
D: .; V: TRBV7-9; J: TRBJ2-5; size: .; CDR3: CARGPALQETQYF; DNA: TGTGCCAGGGGCCCCGCGCTCCAAGAGACCCAGTACTTC
D: .; V: TRBV29-1; J: TRBJ2-5; size: few; CDR3: CSVGGLGETQYF; DNA: TGCAGCGTTGGTGGTCTGGGGGAGACCCAGTACTTC
D: .; V: TRBV7-8; J: TRBJ2-5; size: .; CDR3: CASSRTPGQETQYF; DNA: TGTGCCAGCAGCCGAACACCGGGCCAGGAGACCCAGTACTTC
D: .; V: TRBV29-1; J: TRBJ1-1; size: many; CDR3: CSVEGQGNTEAFF; DNA: TGCAGCGTTGAAGGCCAGGGGAACACTGAAGCTTTCTTT
D: TRBD2; V: TRBV5-4; J: TRBJ2-2; size: .; CDR3: CASSSAGLAVRNTGELFF; DNA: TGTGCCAGCAGCTCTGCGGGACTAGCCGTTAGGAACACCGGGGAGCTGTTTTTT
D: .; V: TRBV7-2; J: TRBJ1-1; size: few; CDR3: CASSGQKNTEAFF; DNA: TGTGCCAGCAGTGGACAGAAGAACACTGAAGCTTTCTTT
D: .; V: TRBV15; J: TRBJ1-5; size: few; CDR3: CATSRDLKTPQPQHF; DNA: TGTGCCACCAGCAGAGATCTCAAGACCCCTCAGCCCCAGCATTTT
D: .; V: TRBV3-1; J: TRBJ2-7; size: few; CDR3: CASSPRQGLYEQYF; DNA: TGTGCCAGCAGCCCTAGACAGGGACTCTACGAGCAGTACTTC
D: .; V: TRBV12-3/TRBV12-4; J: TRBJ1-1; size: many; CDR3: CASSSPYTEAFF; DNA: TGTGCCAGCAGTTCCCCGTACACTGAAGCTTTCTTT
D: TRBD2; V: TRBV20-1; J: TRBJ2-3; size: .; CDR3: CSALTSGTDTQYF; DNA: TGCAGTGCGCTAACTAGCGGCACAGATACGCAGTATTTT
D: .; V: TRBV12-3/TRBV12-4; J: TRBJ1-2; size: few; CDR3: CASSPENYGYTF; DNA: TGTGCCAGCAGCCCAGAGAACTATGGCTACACCTTC
D: TRBD1; V: TRBV3-1; J: TRBJ1-2; size: .; CDR3: CASSPTGVGKFYGYTF; DNA: TGTGCCAGCAGCCCGACAGGGGTGGGAAAGTTCTATGGCTACACCTTC
D: .; V: TRBV7-9; J: TRBJ1-1; size: few; CDR3: CASNNGQQNTEAFF; DNA: TGTGCCAGCAACAATGGACAGCAGAACACTGAAGCTTTCTTT
D: .; V: TRBV29-1; J: TRBJ2-3; size: many; CDR3: CSVEIGDTQYF; DNA: TGCAGCGTTGAAATAGGAGATACGCAGTATTTT
D: TRBD2; V: TRBV10-1; J: TRBJ2-1; size: few; CDR3: CAGTSGRAEMNEQFF; DNA: TGCGCAGGGACTAGCGGGAGGGCCGAGATGAATGAGCAGTTCTTC
D: .; V: TRBV15; J: TRBJ2-5; size: .; CDR3: CATLEEGRGETQYF; DNA: TGTGCCACGCTTGAAGAGGGCCGCGGGGAGACCCAGTACTTC
D: TRBD1; V: TRBV5-1; J: TRBJ1-1; size: few; CDR3: CASSLGMGQRSAAFF; DNA: TGCGCCAGCAGCTTGGGGATGGGACAGCGATCAGCGGCTTTCTTT
D: .; V: TRBV20-1; J: TRBJ1-1; size: few; CDR3: CSARERARTEAFF; DNA: TGCAGTGCTAGAGAGAGGGCCAGGACTGAAGCTTTCTTT
D: TRBD2; V: TRBV7-2; J: TRBJ2-7; size: .; CDR3: CASSLVSSGDVLRQQYF; DNA: TGTGCCAGCAGCTTAGTTTCTAGCGGGGATGTACTACGTCAGCAGTACTTC
D: .; V: TRBV29-1; J: TRBJ2-1; size: .; CDR3: CSKNSGYNEQFF; DNA: TGCAGTAAAAACTCGGGCTACAATGAGCAGTTCTTC
D: .; V: TRBV7-9; J: TRBJ2-7; size: few; CDR3: CASTLEGISYEQYF; DNA: TGTGCCAGCACCCTCGAGGGGATCAGCTACGAGCAGTACTTC
D: TRBD1; V: TRBV6-6; J: TRBJ2-7; size: .; CDR3: CASRGQSKYEQYF; DNA: TGTGCCAGCCGGGGACAGTCGAAATACGAGCAGTACTTC
D: TRBD2; V: TRBV20-1; J: TRBJ2-1; size: many; CDR3: CSARILAGHYNEQFF; DNA: TGCAGTGCTAGGATACTAGCGGGCCATTACAATGAGCAGTTCTTC
D: .; V: TRBV5-1; J: TRBJ1-1; size: few; CDR3: CASSPGLHTGNTEAFF; DNA: TGCGCCAGCAGCCCGGGACTCCATACCGGGAACACTGAAGCTTTCTTT
D: .; V: TRBV2; J: TRBJ2-3; size: .; CDR3: CATGGTMVSDTQYF; DNA: TGTGCCACCGGGGGGACAATGGTTTCAGATACGCAGTATTTT
D: .; V: TRBV12-3/TRBV12-4; J: TRBJ1-2; size: .; CDR3: CASSKRTPGDYGYTF; DNA: TGTGCCAGCAGTAAAAGGACCCCGGGGGACTATGGCTACACCTTC
D: .; V: TRBV7-2; J: TRBJ2-2; size: .; CDR3: CASSPPGGSGTGELFF; DNA: TGTGCCAGCAGCCCCCCTGGGGGATCCGGCACCGGGGAGCTGTTTTTT
D: TRBD2; V: TRBV12-3/TRBV12-4; J: TRBJ2-1; size: .; CDR3: CASRHSGGSSYNEQFF; DNA: TGTGCCAGCAGGCATAGCGGGGGGAGCTCCTACAATGAGCAGTTCTTC
D: .; V: TRBV7-9; J: TRBJ1-2; size: few; CDR3: CASSLDGANYGYTF; DNA: TGTGCCAGCAGCTTGGACGGAGCTAACTATGGCTACACCTTC
D: .; V: TRBV20-1; J: TRBJ2-2; size: .; CDR3: CSGSAGKNTGELFF; DNA: TGCAGTGGATCGGCGGGGAAGAACACCGGGGAGCTGTTTTTT
D: .; V: TRBV5-1; J: TRBJ2-1; size: once; CDR3: CASRTVYNEQFF; DNA: TGCGCCAGCAGGACAGTTTACAATGAGCAGTTCTTC
D: .; V: TRBV9; J: TRBJ1-6; size: few; CDR3: CASGGVPVNSPLHF; DNA: TGTGCCAGCGGGGGTGTTCCCGTTAATTCACCCCTCCACTTT
D: TRBD2; V: TRBV24-1; J: TRBJ2-3; size: few; CDR3: CATSDRLAADTQYF; DNA: TGTGCCACCAGTGATCGACTAGCGGCAGATACGCAGTATTTT
D: .; V: TRBV5-1; J: TRBJ2-1; size: many; CDR3: CASSLYGAASSYNEQFF; DNA: TGCGCCAGCAGCTTGTATGGGGCAGCTAGCTCCTACAATGAGCAGTTCTTC
D: .; V: TRBV3-1; J: TRBJ2-1; size: .; CDR3: CASSLIVGSQQFF; DNA: TGTGCCAGCAGTCTAATAGTAGGGAGTCAGCAGTTCTTC
D: TRBD1; V: TRBV29-1; J: TRBJ1-1; size: .; CDR3: CSVDRAPSTEAFF; DNA: TGCAGCGTAGACAGGGCGCCGAGTACTGAAGCTTTCTTT
D: TRBD1; V: TRBV10-3; J: TRBJ1-2; size: few; CDR3: CAISAGQEYGYTF; DNA: TGTGCCATCAGCGCCGGACAGGAGTATGGCTACACCTTC
D: .; V: TRBV7-6; J: TRBJ1-5; size: many; CDR3: CASSLMPGLNQPQHF; DNA: TGTGCCAGCAGCTTAATGCCGGGCTTAAATCAGCCCCAGCATTTT
D: TRBD2; V: TRBV20-1; J: TRBJ2-3; size: .; CDR3: CSALTSGGTDTQYF; DNA: TGCAGTGCTCTGACTAGCGGGGGCACAGATACGCAGTATTTT